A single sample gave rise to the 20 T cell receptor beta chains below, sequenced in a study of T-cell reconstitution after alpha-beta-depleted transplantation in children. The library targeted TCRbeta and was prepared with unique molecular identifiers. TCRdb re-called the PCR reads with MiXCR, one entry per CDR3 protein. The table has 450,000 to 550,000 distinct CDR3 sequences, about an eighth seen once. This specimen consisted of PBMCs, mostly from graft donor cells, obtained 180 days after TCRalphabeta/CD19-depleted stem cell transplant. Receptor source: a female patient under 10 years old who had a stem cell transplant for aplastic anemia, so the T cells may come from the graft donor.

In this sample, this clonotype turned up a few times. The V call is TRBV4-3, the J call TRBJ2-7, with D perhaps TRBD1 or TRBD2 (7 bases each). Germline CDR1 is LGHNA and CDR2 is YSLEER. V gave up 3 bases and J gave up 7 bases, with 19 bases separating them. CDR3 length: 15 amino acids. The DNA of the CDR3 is TGCGCCAGCAGCCACCCAGGGGGGGCTTTTTGGGAGCAGTACTTC. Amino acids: CASSHPGGAFWEQYF.

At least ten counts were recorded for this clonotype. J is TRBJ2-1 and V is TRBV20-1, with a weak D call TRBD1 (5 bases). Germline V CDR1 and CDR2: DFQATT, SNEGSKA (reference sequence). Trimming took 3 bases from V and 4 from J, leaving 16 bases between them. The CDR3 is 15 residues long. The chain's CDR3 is CSARSGQGDYNEQFF. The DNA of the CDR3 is TGCAGTGCTAGGTCTGGGCAGGGTGATTACAATGAGCAGTTCTTC.

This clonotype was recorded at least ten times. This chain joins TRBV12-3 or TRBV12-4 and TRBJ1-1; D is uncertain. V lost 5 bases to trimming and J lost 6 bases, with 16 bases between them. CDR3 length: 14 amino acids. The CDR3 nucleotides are TGTGCCAGCAGTCCTAGGACTGAGGGTGCTGAAGCTTTCTTT. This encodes CASSPRTEGAEAFF.

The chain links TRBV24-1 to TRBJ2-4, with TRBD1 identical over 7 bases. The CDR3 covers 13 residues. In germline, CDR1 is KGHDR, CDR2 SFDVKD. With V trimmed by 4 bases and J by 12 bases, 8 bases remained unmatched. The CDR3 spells CATSESTGSSQYF. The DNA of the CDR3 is TGTGCCACCAGTGAATCGACAGGGAGTTCTCAGTACTTC.

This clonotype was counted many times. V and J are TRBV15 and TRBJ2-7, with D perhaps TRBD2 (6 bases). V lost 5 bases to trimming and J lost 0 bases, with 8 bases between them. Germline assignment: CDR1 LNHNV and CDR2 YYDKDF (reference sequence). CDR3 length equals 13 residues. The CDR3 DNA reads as TGTGCCACCAGCCCGGGACTCTCCTACGAGCAGTACGTC. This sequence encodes CATSPGLSYEQYV.

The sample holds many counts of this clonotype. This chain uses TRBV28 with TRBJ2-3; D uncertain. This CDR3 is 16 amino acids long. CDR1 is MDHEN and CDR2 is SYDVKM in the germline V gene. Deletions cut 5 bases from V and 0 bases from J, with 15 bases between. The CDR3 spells CASSPLEVGSTDTQYF. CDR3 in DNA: TGTGCCAGCAGTCCCCTCGAGGTCGGAAGCACAGATACGCAGTATTTT.

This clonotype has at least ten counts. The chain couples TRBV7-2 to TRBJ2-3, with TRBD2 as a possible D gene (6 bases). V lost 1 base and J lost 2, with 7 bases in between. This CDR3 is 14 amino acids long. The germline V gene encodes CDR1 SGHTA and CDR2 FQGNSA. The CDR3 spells CASSLVAVTDTQYF. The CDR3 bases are TGTGCCAGCAGCTTAGTAGCGGTCACAGATACGCAGTATTTT.

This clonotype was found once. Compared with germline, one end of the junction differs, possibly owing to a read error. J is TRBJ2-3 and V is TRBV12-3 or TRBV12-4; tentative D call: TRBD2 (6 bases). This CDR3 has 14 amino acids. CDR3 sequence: CATSRQTRPDTQYF. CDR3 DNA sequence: TGTGCCACCAGTCGCCAGACTAGACCAGATACGCAGTATTTT.

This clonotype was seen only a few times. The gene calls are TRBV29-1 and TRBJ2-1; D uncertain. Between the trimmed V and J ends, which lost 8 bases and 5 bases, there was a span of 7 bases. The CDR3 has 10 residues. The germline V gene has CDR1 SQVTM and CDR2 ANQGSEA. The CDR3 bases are TGCAGCTCTAGGCACAATGAGCAGTTCTTC. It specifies CSSRHNEQFF.

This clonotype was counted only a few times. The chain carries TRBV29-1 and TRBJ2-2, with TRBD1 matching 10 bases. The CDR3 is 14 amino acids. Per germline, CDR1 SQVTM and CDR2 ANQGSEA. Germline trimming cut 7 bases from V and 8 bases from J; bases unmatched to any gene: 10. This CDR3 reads CSALIDRGLGELFF. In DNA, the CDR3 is TGCAGCGCCCTCATAGACAGGGGGCTAGGGGAGCTGTTTTTT.

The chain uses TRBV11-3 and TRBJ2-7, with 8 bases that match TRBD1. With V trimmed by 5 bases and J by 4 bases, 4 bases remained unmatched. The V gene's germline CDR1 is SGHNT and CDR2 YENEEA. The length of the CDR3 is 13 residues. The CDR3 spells CASSTRQGYEQYV. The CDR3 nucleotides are TGTGCCAGCAGCACGAGACAGGGGTACGAGCAGTACGTC.

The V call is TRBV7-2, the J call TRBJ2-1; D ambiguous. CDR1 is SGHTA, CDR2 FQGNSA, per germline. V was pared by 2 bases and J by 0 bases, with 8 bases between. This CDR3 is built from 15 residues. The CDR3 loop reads CASSLLGHSYNEQFF. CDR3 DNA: TGTGCCAGCAGCTTATTAGGCCACTCCTACAATGAGCAGTTCTTC.

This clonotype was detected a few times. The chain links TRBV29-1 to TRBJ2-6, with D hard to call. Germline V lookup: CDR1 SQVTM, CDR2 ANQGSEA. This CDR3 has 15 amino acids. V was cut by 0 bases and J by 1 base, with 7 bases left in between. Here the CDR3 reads CSVEEPVSGANVLTF. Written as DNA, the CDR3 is TGCAGCGTTGAAGAACCAGTGTCTGGGGCCAACGTCCTGACTTTC. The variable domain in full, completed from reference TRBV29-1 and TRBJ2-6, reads SAVISQKPSRDICQRGTSLTIQCQVDSQVTMMFWYRQQPGQSLTLIATANQGSEATYESGFVIDKFPISRPNLTFSTLTVSNMSPEDSSIYLCSVEEPVSGANVLTFGAGSRLTVL.

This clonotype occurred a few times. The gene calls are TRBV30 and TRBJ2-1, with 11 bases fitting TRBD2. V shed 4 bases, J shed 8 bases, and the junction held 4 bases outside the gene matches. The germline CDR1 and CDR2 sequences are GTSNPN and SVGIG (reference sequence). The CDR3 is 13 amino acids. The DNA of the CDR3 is TGTGCCTGGAACGTAGCGGGAGGGCATGAGCAGTTCTTC. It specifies CAWNVAGGHEQFF.

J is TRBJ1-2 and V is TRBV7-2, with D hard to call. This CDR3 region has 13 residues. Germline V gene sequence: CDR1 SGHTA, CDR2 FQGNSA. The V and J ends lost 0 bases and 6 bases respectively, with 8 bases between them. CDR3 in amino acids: CASSLAWVNGYTF. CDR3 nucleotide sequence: TGTGCCAGCAGCTTAGCCTGGGTGAATGGCTACACCTTC.

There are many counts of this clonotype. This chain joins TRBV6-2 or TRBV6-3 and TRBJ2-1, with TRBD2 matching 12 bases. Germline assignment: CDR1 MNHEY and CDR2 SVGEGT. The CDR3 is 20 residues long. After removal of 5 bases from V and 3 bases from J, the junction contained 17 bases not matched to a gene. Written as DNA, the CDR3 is TGTGCCAGCAGTCTACTCGGACTAGCGGGATTGAGAGGGTACTACAATGAGCAGTTCTTC. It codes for CASSLLGLAGLRGYYNEQFF.

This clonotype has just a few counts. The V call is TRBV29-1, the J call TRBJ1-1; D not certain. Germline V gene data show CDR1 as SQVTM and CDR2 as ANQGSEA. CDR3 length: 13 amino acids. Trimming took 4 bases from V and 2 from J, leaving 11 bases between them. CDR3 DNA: TGCAGCGTTGTCCCCGCGGGAAACACTGAAGCTTTCTTT. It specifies CSVVPAGNTEAFF.

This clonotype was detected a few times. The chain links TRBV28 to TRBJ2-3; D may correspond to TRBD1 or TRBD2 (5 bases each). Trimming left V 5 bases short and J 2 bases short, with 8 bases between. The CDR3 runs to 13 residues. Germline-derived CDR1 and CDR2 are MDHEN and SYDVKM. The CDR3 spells CASSRDPTDTQYF. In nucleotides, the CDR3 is TGTGCCAGCAGTCGGGACCCCACAGATACGCAGTATTTT.

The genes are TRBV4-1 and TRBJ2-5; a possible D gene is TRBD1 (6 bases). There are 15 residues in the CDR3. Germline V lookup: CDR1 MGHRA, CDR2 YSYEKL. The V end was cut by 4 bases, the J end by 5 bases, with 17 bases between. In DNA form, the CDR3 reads TGCGCCAGCAGCCCCTCCGACAGGTTGGGGGAGACCCAGTACTTC. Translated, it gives CASSPSDRLGETQYF.

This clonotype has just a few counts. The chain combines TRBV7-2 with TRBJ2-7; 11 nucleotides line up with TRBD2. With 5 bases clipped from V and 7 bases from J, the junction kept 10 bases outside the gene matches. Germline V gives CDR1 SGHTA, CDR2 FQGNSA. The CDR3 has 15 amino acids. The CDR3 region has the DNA TGTGCCAGCAGCGATCTTAGCGGGAGGGCTAGGGAGCAGTACTTC. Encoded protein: CASSDLSGRAREQYF.